The entry that follows covers one T cell receptor beta chain sequence. The data were obtained in a study of T cell responses to AZD1222 COVID-19 vaccine. Study details: Both about-4-week and about-12-week second-dose recipients were combined.

Trimming at V came to 7 bases and at J to 9 bases, leaving 5 bases not matched to a gene. Germline V gene lookup returns CDR1 SQVTM and CDR2 ANQGSEA. This CDR3 is built from 10 residues. Assay: immunoSEQ multiplex PCR; the TCRdb copy retains only in-frame clones and omits some. The data contain approximately 150,000 clones, 85% to 90% of them seen just once; the ten biggest clones take up roughly 1.7%. This receptor was identified in an adult in good health. Sample: peripheral blood, taken on day 0 of AZD1222 vaccination. The chain has TRBV29-1 and TRBJ1-1, with 7 bases matching TRBD1. CDR3 bases: TGCAGCGGGTACAGGGGCAAAGCTTTCTTT. Amino acid sequence: CSGYRGKAFF.